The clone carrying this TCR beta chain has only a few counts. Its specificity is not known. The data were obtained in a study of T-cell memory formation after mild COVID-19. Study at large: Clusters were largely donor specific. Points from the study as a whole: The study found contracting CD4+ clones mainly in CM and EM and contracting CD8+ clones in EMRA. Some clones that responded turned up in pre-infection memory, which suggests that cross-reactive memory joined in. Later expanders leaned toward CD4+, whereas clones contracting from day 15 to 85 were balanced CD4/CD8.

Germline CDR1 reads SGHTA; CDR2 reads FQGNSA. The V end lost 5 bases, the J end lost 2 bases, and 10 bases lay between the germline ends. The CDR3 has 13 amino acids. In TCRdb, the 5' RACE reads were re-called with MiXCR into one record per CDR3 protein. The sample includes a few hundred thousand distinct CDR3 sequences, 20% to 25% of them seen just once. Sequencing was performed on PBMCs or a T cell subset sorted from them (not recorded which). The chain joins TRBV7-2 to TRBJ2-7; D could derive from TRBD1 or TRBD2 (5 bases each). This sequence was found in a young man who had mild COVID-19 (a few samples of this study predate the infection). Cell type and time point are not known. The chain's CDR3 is CASSGTDTYEQYV. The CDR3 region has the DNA TGTGCCAGCAGCGGGACGGACACCTACGAGCAGTACGTC.